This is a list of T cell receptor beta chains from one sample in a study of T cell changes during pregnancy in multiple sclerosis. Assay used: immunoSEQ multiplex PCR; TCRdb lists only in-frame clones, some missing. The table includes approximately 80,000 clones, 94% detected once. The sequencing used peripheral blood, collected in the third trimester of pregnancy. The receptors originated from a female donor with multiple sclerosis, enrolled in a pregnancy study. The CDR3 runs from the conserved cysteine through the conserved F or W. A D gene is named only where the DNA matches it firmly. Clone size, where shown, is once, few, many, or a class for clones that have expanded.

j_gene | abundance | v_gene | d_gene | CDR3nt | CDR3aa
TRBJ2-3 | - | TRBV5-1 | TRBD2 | TGCGCCAGCAGCTTGGGGGGACTAGCGGGGTCAGATACGCAGTATTTT | CASSLGGLAGSDTQYF
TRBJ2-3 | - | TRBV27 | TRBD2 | TGTGCCAGCAGTTTAGGCGGGGGGCCCGTGGATACGCAGTATTTT | CASSLGGGPVDTQYF
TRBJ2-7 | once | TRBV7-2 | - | TGTGCCAGCAGCTTAACAGGGCGAGACTCCTACGAGCAGTACTTC | CASSLTGRDSYEQYF
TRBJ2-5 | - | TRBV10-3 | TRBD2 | TGTGCCATCAGTGAGTCGACCCACAGACTAGCGGGGGGCTCAGGGGAGACCCAGTACTTC | CAISESTHRLAGGSGETQYF
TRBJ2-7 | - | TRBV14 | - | TGTGCCAGCAGCACAGGGCCCTACGAGCAGTACTTC | CASSTGPYEQYF
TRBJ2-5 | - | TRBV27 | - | TGTGCCAGCAGTAACGGGGGGACCCAGTACTTC | CASSNGGTQYF
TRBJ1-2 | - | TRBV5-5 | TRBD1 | TGTGCCAGCAACCGACAGGGTGTCAACTATGGCTACACCTTC | CASNRQGVNYGYTF
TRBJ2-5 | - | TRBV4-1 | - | TGCGCCAGCATCTACAAATCGGGGACACGGGACCCCCAAGAGACCCAGTACTTC | CASIYKSGTRDPQETQYF
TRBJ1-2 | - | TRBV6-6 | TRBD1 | TGTGCCAGCATCAGGGACAGGGGGCTACATGGCTACACCTTC | CASIRDRGLHGYTF
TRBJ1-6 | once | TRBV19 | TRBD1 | TGTGCCAGCAATGACCCGGGACAGGGTTTCTATAATTCACCCCTCCACTTT | CASNDPGQGFYNSPLHF
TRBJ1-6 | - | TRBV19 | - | TGTGCCAGTAGCCGGTGGAATTCACCCCTCCACTTT | CASSRWNSPLHF
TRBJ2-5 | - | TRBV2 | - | TGTGCCAGCAGTGAAGCCGTGAGTGGGGCGACCCAGTACTTC | CASSEAVSGATQYF
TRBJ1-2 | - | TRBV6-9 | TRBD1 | TGTGCCAGCAGTTCCGACGGCCGGGACAGGGGGCCTGGCTACACCTTC | CASSSDGRDRGPGYTF
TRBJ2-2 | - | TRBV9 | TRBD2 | TGTGCCAGCAGCGTAGGAAACCCGACTAGCGGGGGAGTATCCGGGGAGCTGTTTTTT | CASSVGNPTSGGVSGELFF
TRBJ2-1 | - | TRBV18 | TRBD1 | TGTGCCAGCTCACAACCGGGACAGGGGTACAATGAGCAGTTCTTC | CASSQPGQGYNEQFF
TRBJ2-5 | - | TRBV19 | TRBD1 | TGTGCCAGGAAGGGCCGGACAGGCGTGAGGGAGACCCAGTACTTC | CARKGRTGVRETQYF
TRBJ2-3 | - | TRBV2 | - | TGTGCCAGCAGTGAAGAATCGGTGGGCTTAACAGATACGCAGTATTTT | CASSEESVGLTDTQYF
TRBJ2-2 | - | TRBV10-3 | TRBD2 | TGTGCCATAAGACTAGCGGGGGCGAACGGGGAGCTGTTTTTT | CAIRLAGANGELFF
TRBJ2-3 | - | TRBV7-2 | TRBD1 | TGTGCCAGCAGCTTCCAATTGGGACAGGGCGGGGGTACGCAGTATTTT | CASSFQLGQGGGTQYF
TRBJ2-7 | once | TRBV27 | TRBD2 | TGTGCCAGCAGCCTCCGGGGGGGGTTTTTCCACGAGCAGTACTTC | CASSLRGGFFHEQYF
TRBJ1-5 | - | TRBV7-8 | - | TGTGCCAGCAGCTCCATCACTGGCGGGTCTTTGCAGCCCCAGCATTTT | CASSSITGGSLQPQHF
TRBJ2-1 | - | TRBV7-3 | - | TGTGCCAGCAGCTTATCCCCCCCTGCGGGCCACTCCTACAATGAGCAGTTCTTC | CASSLSPPAGHSYNEQFF
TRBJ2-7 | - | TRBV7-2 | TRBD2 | TGTGCCAGCAGCTTAGAGACTAGCGGGGGCTACGAGCAGTACTTC | CASSLETSGGYEQYF
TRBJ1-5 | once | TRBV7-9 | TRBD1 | TGTGCCAGCAGCTTGGGACAGCCCAATCAGCCCCAGCATTTT | CASSLGQPNQPQHF
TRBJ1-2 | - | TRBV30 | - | TGTGCCTGGAGTGCCGGCTATGGCTACACCTTC | CAWSAGYGYTF
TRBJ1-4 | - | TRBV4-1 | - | TGCGCCAGCAGCCAAGACAGGTCACCTCCTTCGGATGAAAAACTGTTTTTT | CASSQDRSPPSDEKLFF
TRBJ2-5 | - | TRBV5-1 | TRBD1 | TGCGCCAGCAGCGGTGGACAGGGGGCTTCCGGAGAGACCCAGTACTTC | CASSGGQGASGETQYF
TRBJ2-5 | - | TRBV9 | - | TGTGCCAGCAGCCCGACGGGGTTCCCTCAAGAGACCCAGTACTTC | CASSPTGFPQETQYF
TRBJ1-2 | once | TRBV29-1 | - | TGCAGCGTTAAGAGTCTTGATGGCTACACCTTC | CSVKSLDGYTF
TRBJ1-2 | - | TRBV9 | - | TGTGCCAGCAGCGTAGCGGGTGTGAGTGGCTACACCTTC | CASSVAGVSGYTF
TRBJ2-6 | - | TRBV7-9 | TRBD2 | TGTGCCAGCAGCTTAGGCGGGGGGGCCTTCTCTGGGGCCAACGTCCTGACTTTC | CASSLGGGAFSGANVLTF
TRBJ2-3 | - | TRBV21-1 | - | TGTGCCAGCAGCAAGAGGGATACGCAGTATTTT | CASSKRDTQYF